This T cell receptor (beta chain) appears in the sequencing data of a study of shared clonotypes between healthy human individuals. Study-level results: The diversity represented, both genetic and in exposure history, was limited by few donors.

Germline V gene sequence: CDR1 SGHDN, CDR2 FVKESK. The CDR3 has 16 residues. Trimming removed 0 bases at V and 7 bases at J, with 16 bases between. Comment on this clone: The antigen is unknown.

The method was immunoSEQ multiplex PCR; TCRdb's version includes in-frame clones alone and lacks a portion of them. The top ten hold approximately 12% of the sample, which has roughly 490,000 clones, about 79% seen once. This receptor was identified in a woman between 35 and 50 years old in good health. Some clones in this sample may be carry-over from other donors' samples. The chain is built from TRBV14 and TRBJ2-1; tentatively, D is TRBD2 (6 bases). The sequenced material came from PBMCs. The CDR3 region is CASSQDRTGETNEQFF. DNA for the CDR3: TGTGCCAGCAGCCAAGATCGGACGGGGGAAACGAATGAGCAGTTCTTC.